Following are 19 T cell receptor beta chains from one sample sequenced in a study of spatial heterogeneity in lung cancer. TCRdb processed the 5' RACE reads anew with MiXCR; each CDR3 protein has one entry. The sample lists more than 9,000 distinct CDR3 sequences, about 18% occurring once. Time point reported: sample taken at primary tumor resection. From tumor, nontumor lung or frozen PBMC, whole RNA was taken unsorted for sequencing. Sequenced here: PBMCs, sampled at surgery. The receptors here all came from a male donor with early-stage non-small cell lung cancer.

The gene calls are TRBV6-2 or TRBV6-3 and TRBJ1-1; possibly TRBD1 for D (5 bases). The CDR3 covers 15 residues. With 6 bases removed from V and 4 bases from J, the gap between germline ends came to 18 bases. Per the germline V gene, CDR1 is MNHEY and CDR2 is SVGEGT. This chain's CDR3 is CASSPPTMGRTEAFF. The CDR3 region has the DNA TGTGCCAGCAGCCCACCGACCATGGGGCGCACTGAAGCTTTCTTT.

The chain carries TRBV5-6 and TRBJ2-5; 10 bases are a match to TRBD2. The CDR3 sequence is 16 residues long. Germline trimming cut 0 bases from V and 4 bases from J; bases unmatched to any gene: 6. Germline V lookup: CDR1 SGHDT, CDR2 YYEEEE. The DNA of the CDR3 is TGTGCCAGCAGCTTGGGGTGGCTAGCGGGAGTAGAGACCCAGTACTTC. Encoded protein: CASSLGWLAGVETQYF.

This clonotype showed up many times. The CDR3 DNA follows: TGTGCCAGCTCACCGAGCACAGATACGCAGTATTTT. Its translation: CASSPSTDTQYF. The V gene is TRBV18, the J gene TRBJ2-3; D is ambiguous. Trimming pared 3 bases from V and 0 bases from J, leaving 1 base between. The CDR3 runs to 12 residues. CDR1 and CDR2 (germline): KGHSH, LQKENI.

Ten or more counts support this clonotype. The chain uses TRBV20-1 and TRBJ1-2; tentatively, D is TRBD1 (6 bases). V lost 0 bases, J lost 3 bases, and 14 bases lay in between. Germline assignment: CDR1 DFQATT and CDR2 SNEGSKA (reference sequence). This CDR3 spans 15 amino acids. The CDR3 loop is CSARDHMSGDYGYTF. For the CDR3, the DNA is TGCAGTGCTAGAGATCATATGTCAGGGGACTATGGCTACACCTTC.

This clonotype showed up many times. The genes are TRBV24-1 and TRBJ2-6; D remains ambiguous. The CDR3 has 16 residues. Germline V gene lookup returns CDR1 KGHDR and CDR2 SFDVKD. V lost 3 bases, J lost 0 bases, and 8 bases lay in between. The CDR3 loop is CATSDPVGSGANVLTF. The CDR3 DNA reads as TGTGCCACCAGTGATCCGGTCGGCTCTGGGGCCAACGTCCTGACTTTC.

This rearrangement joins TRBV5-4 to TRBJ1-2; the D gene is possibly TRBD1 (5 bases). The ends were cut back, 0 bases at V and 8 bases at J, with 11 bases in the middle. CDR3 size: 13 residues. Germline CDR1 is SGHNT and CDR2 is YYREEE (reference sequence). CDR3 in DNA: TGTGCCAGCAGCTTGGTAGGGGATGTAGGCTACACCTTC. Protein product: CASSLVGDVGYTF. Variable domain in full (rest from reference TRBV5-4 and TRBJ1-2): ETGVTQSPTHLIKTRGQQVTLRCSSQSGHNTVSWYQQALGQGPQFIFQYYREEENGRGNFPPRFSGLQFPNYSSELNVNALELDDSALYLCASSLVGDVGYTFGSGTRLTVV.

The chain has TRBV25-1 and TRBJ1-4; tentative D call: TRBD1 (6 bases). Trimming took 11 bases from V and 8 from J, leaving 27 bases between them. The CDR3 runs to 16 residues. CDR1 is MGHDK and CDR2 is SYGVNS in the germline V gene. The CDR3 region is CAGPCRAGGSPEKLFF. The CDR3 nucleotides are TGTGCCGGTCCATGCCGAGCCGGGGGCAGTCCAGAAAAACTGTTTTTT. Full variable domain (outside the CDR3, taken from reference TRBV25-1 and TRBJ1-4): EADIYQTPRYLVIGTGKKITLECSQTMGHDKMYWYQQDPGMELHLIHYSYGVNSTEKGDLSSESTVSRIRTEHFPLTLESARPSHTSQYLCAGPCRAGGSPEKLFFGSGTQLSVL.

J is TRBJ2-2 and V is TRBV6-1, with D possibly being TRBD2 (6 bases). V shed 9 bases and J shed 0 bases, with 14 bases lying between them. The CDR3 contains 15 residues. The germline CDR1 and CDR2 sequences are MNHNS and SASEGT. For the CDR3, the DNA is TGTGCCAGTTTTTGGGGCGGGACGAACACCGGGGAGCTGTTTTTT. Amino acids: CASFWGGTNTGELFF.

In this sample, this clonotype turned up many times. The CDR3 DNA is TGTGCCAGCAGTTTCGGACTAGCGGAGTGGGGGGTGGATCAAGAGACCCAGTACTTC. Protein sequence: CASSFGLAEWGVDQETQYF. The V call is TRBV28, the J call TRBJ2-5; 10 bases fit TRBD2. CDR3 length: 19 amino acids. The V segment lost 3 bases and the J segment 2 bases; nucleotides outside the gene matches: 15. The V gene's germline CDR1 is MDHEN and CDR2 SYDVKM.

As for this clonotype: A much larger clone differs from this one at a single base, so this may be a read error. V gene TRBV20-1 combines with J gene TRBJ2-2; TRBD2 matches 12 bases. Germline V gene lookup returns CDR1 DFQATT and CDR2 SNEGSKA (reference sequence). The CDR3 length is 15 residues. The CDR3 is CSARTSGGGTGELYF. The CDR3 coding sequence is TGCAGTGCTAGGACTAGCGGGGGTGGGACCGGGGAGCTGTATTTT.

This clonotype was picked up many times. The chain uses TRBV10-2 and TRBJ2-1, with TRBD1 as a possible D gene (5 bases). This CDR3 spans 12 amino acids. Germline CDR1 reads WSHSY; CDR2 reads SAAADI. V lost 8 bases and J 3 bases, leaving 8 bases between the germline ends. CDR3 DNA sequence: TGCGCCAGCCAGACAGACTACAATGAGCAGTTCTTC. Translation gives CASQTDYNEQFF.

In this sample, this clonotype turned up many times. This rearrangement joins TRBV10-2 to TRBJ2-7, with D uncertain. Trimming took off 8 bases at V and 3 bases at J, with 11 bases between the two ends. The CDR3 is 12 amino acids. Germline assignment: CDR1 WSHSY and CDR2 SAAADI. CDR3 sequence reads: CASSARSYEQYF. The CDR3 coding sequence is TGCGCCAGCTCAGCCAGAAGCTACGAGCAGTACTTC.

This clonotype was seen more than once but under ten times. The genes are TRBV11-2 and TRBJ2-1; maybe TRBD1 (6 bases). Per germline, CDR1 SGHAT and CDR2 FQNNGV. The length of the CDR3 is 16 residues. V gave up 3 bases and J gave up 0 bases, with 12 bases separating them. The CDR3 loop reads CASSLSGASSYNEQFF. As DNA, the CDR3 is TGTGCCAGCAGCTTGTCAGGGGCGAGCTCCTACAATGAGCAGTTCTTC.

This clonotype appeared once. The chain has TRBV6-2 or TRBV6-3 and TRBJ2-7, with 8 nucleotides matching TRBD1. CDR1 is MNHEY, CDR2 SVGEGT, per germline. J gave up 2 bases and V 6 bases, and 15 bases lay outside the gene matches. This CDR3 spans 17 amino acids. The CDR3 nucleotides are TGTGCCAGCAGCCACAGGGTCACCGAGACAGGGGCCTACGAGCAGTACTTC. Residues: CASSHRVTETGAYEQYF.

This clonotype was detected many times. The rearrangement joins TRBV11-2 to TRBJ2-5; D not certain. The ends were cut back, 1 base at V and 5 bases at J, with 11 bases in the middle. The CDR3 extends over 14 amino acids. CDR1 and CDR2 (germline): SGHAT, FQNNGV. The CDR3 region has the DNA TGTGCCAGCAGCTTAGGGCTTCAACGGGAGACCCAGTACTTC. Translating it yields CASSLGLQRETQYF.

This clonotype was seen many times. The rearrangement links TRBV6-5 to TRBJ2-7; possibly TRBD1 or TRBD2 for D (5 bases each). In germline, CDR1 is MNHEY, CDR2 SVGAGI. The CDR3 totals 13 residues. V was trimmed by 7 bases and J by 0 bases, leaving 10 bases between them. The CDR3 bases are TGTGCCAGCATTGGGGGAGCCTCCTACGAGCAGTACTTC. This sequence encodes CASIGGASYEQYF.

There are a few counts of this clonotype. The genes are TRBV29-1 and TRBJ2-7; 8 bases align to TRBD1. V was clipped by 7 bases and J by 6 bases; unmatched bases: 14. The CDR3 totals 14 residues. CDR1 is SQVTM and CDR2 is ANQGSEA in the germline V gene. CDR3 DNA: TGCAGCGCCCTACCCCGAGACAGGGGTAGCGAGCAGTACTTC. The encoded protein is CSALPRDRGSEQYF.

This clonotype was counted once. A read error may produce the germline difference seen at one junction end. This rearrangement joins TRBV14 to TRBJ2-5; D gene uncertain. This CDR3 region has 14 residues. Germline CDR1 SGHDN, CDR2 FVKESK. The CDR3 DNA sequence: TGTGCCAGCACCCAAGATCGTCTAGATGAGACCCAGTACTTC. Encoded protein: CASTQDRLDETQYF.

This clonotype has ten or more counts. V gene TRBV6-2 or TRBV6-3 combines with J gene TRBJ2-7; D gene unclear. Trimming pared 8 bases from V and 2 bases from J, leaving 10 bases between. Per the germline V gene, CDR1 is MNHEY and CDR2 is SVGEGT. The CDR3 consists of 12 residues. CDR3 bases: TGTGCCAGCTGGTCAAACCCCTACGAGCAGTACTTC. Translating gives CASWSNPYEQYF.